This T cell receptor beta chain was obtained from a study of control samples from healthy donors and cancer patients (dated by TCRdb to the early 2020s). The germline ends are 7 bases apart after V is trimmed by 4 bases and J by 1 base. Taken from the germline V gene, the CDR1 and CDR2 loops are SNHLY and FYNNEI. The CDR3 runs 14 residues from the cysteine to the phenylalanine. Solely the CDR3 DNA is kept, with 42 bases framed from the first base. The library was produced with the immunoSEQ multiplex PCR assay. Held by TCRdb, this immuneACCESS table contains in-frame sequences only and omits some clones. Under half of the omission traces to an unresolved V gene where checked; the cause of the rest is unknown. In all, the sample holds more than 95,000 clones, and approximately 90% of those were seen once. The top ten clones comprise over 2% of the sample. On this clone itself: The target of this receptor is not known. Base qualities were left out, and no much larger clone turns up one base away.

The rearrangement combines TRBV2 with TRBJ2-2; the D gene identity is not certain. The specimen was blood. The receptor was derived from a woman in her seventies in good health. The DNA is TGTGCCAGCAGTGGGGTACGGAACACCGGGGAGCTGTTTTTT. This translates into CASSGVRNTGELFF. The full variable domain, completed from the reference TRBV2 and TRBJ2-2 proteins outside the CDR3, reads EPEVTQTPSHQVTQMGQEVILRCVPISNHLYFYWYRQILGQKVEFLVSFYNNEISEKSEIFDDQFSVERPDGSNFTLKIRSTKLEDSAMYFCASSGVRNTGELFFGEGSRLTVL.